Below, 17 T cell receptor beta chains from the same sample are listed, as sequenced in a study of CD8 T cells in ankylosing spondylitis. TCRdb re-analysed the 5' RACE reads in MiXCR, keeping a single row per CDR3 protein. Of around 100,000 distinct CDR3 sequences detected, more than 20% appear once; the ten largest clones hold roughly an eighth. The sequencing sample was made of synovial fluid, either unsorted or a sorted T cell fraction (not recorded which). These receptors originate from a male donor with ankylosing spondylitis.

The chain has TRBV20-1 and TRBJ1-6; no definite D call. Germline V gene sequence: CDR1 DFQATT, CDR2 SNEGSKA (reference sequence). The V and J ends lost 3 bases and 8 bases respectively, with 11 bases between them. The CDR3 is 13 amino acids. This chain's CDR3 is CSAREDGDSPLHF. In nucleotides, the CDR3 is TGCAGTGCTAGGGAAGATGGTGATTCACCCCTCCACTTT.

This chain links TRBV4-1 with TRBJ1-5; D unclear. Trimming took 1 base from V and 1 from J, leaving 8 bases between them. The CDR3 runs 15 residues. Germline values: CDR1 MGHRA, CDR2 YSYEKL. The CDR3 coding sequence is TGCGCCAGCAGCCAAGGCGAGATGAGCAATCAGCCCCAGCATTTT. Residues: CASSQGEMSNQPQHF.

The chain combines TRBV7-8 with TRBJ1-4, with D unclear. This CDR3 contains 14 residues. Trimming took 1 base from V and 4 from J, leaving 7 bases between them. Germline CDR1 is SGHVS and CDR2 is FQNEAQ. As DNA, the CDR3 is TGTGCCAGCAGCTTAGTAGACGTTAATGAAAAACTGTTTTTT. This encodes CASSLVDVNEKLFF.

The chain carries TRBV27 and TRBJ1-5; TRBD1 might be the D (6 bases). CDR1 MNHEY and CDR2 SMNVEV come from the germline V gene (reference sequence). Trimming shortened V by 2 bases and J by 3 bases, and 8 bases separated the two germline ends. CDR3 length: 14 residues. The CDR3 sequence: CASSLRTANQPQHF. For the CDR3, the DNA is TGTGCCAGCAGTTTAAGGACAGCCAATCAGCCCCAGCATTTT.

This rearrangement joins TRBV20-1 to TRBJ2-1, with TRBD2 matching 7 bases. Germline V gene sequence: CDR1 DFQATT, CDR2 SNEGSKA (reference sequence). CDR3 size: 16 residues. V shed 1 base and J 6 bases; nucleotides not matched to a gene: 12. DNA of the CDR3: TGCAGTGCTAGAGCCCAGCAAGCGGGAAGTCTCAATGAGCAGTTCTTC. As protein: CSARAQQAGSLNEQFF.

V and J are TRBV5-1 and TRBJ2-1; TRBD1 or TRBD2 may be the D gene (5 bases each). Per germline, CDR1 SGHRS and CDR2 YFSETQ. V was trimmed by 5 bases and J by 2 bases, leaving 14 bases between them. The CDR3 loop spans 15 amino acids. CDR3 in DNA: TGCGCCAGCAGGCTCGGGGACCTAACCTACAATGAGCAGTTCTTC. Its translation is CASRLGDLTYNEQFF.

This rearrangement joins TRBV11-2 to TRBJ2-2; 7 nucleotides align to TRBD2. Germline-derived CDR1 and CDR2 are SGHAT and FQNNGV. V gave up 8 bases and J gave up 3 bases; unmatched junction bases: 9. This CDR3 contains 15 residues. The CDR3 nucleotides are TGTGCCAGCTCGGGCGGGAGCGGATACACCGGGGAGCTGTTTTTT. It is translated as CASSGGSGYTGELFF.

This clonotype was counted between two and nine times. The gene calls are TRBV7-2 and TRBJ1-2; 7 bases agree with TRBD1. The CDR3 length is 13 residues. Trimming took 5 bases from V and 6 from J; bases not matched to a gene: 6. Germline lookup yields CDR1 SGHTA and CDR2 FQGNSA. The DNA of the CDR3 is TGTGCCAGCAGCCGTGACAGGGATGATGGCTACACCTTC. It codes for CASSRDRDDGYTF. The full variable domain, rest sourced from reference TRBV7-2 and TRBJ1-2, is GAGVSQSPSNKVTEKGKDVELRCDPISGHTALYWYRQSLGQGLEFLIYFQGNSAPDKSGLPSDRFSAERTGGSVSTLTIQRTQQEDSAVYLCASSRDRDDGYTFGSGTRLTVV.

The J gene is TRBJ1-4, the V gene TRBV5-4, with 7 bases that match TRBD1. CDR1 SGHNT and CDR2 YYREEE come from the germline V gene (reference sequence). V trimming: 4 bases; J trimming: 5 bases; junction bases outside the gene matches: 8. This CDR3 spans 15 amino acids. The CDR3 DNA follows: TGTGCCAGCAGCAATAACAGGGGTGGAAATGAAAAACTGTTTTTT. Protein product: CASSNNRGGNEKLFF.

This clonotype was detected a few times. The chain combines TRBV6-1 with TRBJ2-3; 7 bases agree with TRBD2. Germline CDR1 is MNHNS and CDR2 is SASEGT. CDR3 length equals 16 residues. Losses at the gene ends were 5 bases for V and 5 bases for J; bases not matched to a gene: 13. The CDR3 region is CASSPLLRREGDTQYF. The CDR3 DNA sequence: TGTGCCAGCAGTCCCCTCCTGAGGAGGGAGGGAGATACGCAGTATTTT.

This clonotype has a handful of counts. The chain employs TRBV5-1 and TRBJ2-2; possible D gene TRBD2, 6 bases. The V gene's germline CDR1 is SGHRS and CDR2 YFSETQ. Deletions cut 4 bases from V and 7 bases from J, with 20 bases between. The CDR3 spans 16 residues. The DNA of the CDR3 is TGCGCCAGCAGCCAGGACGAGGGCGGGATCGGCGGGGAGCTGTTTTTT. This sequence encodes CASSQDEGGIGGELFF.

This clonotype came up a few times. The rearrangement links TRBV7-2 to TRBJ2-2; D ambiguous. Germline V gene data show CDR1 as SGHTA and CDR2 as FQGNSA. The CDR3 runs 14 residues. The V and J ends lost 5 bases and 7 bases respectively, with 14 bases between them. The CDR3 here is CASSPPVVGGELFF. The CDR3 DNA reads as TGTGCCAGCAGCCCTCCAGTGGTGGGCGGGGAGCTGTTTTTT.

The sample holds a few counts of this clonotype. The chain has TRBV2 and TRBJ2-5; the match to TRBD2 covers 7 bases. Germline values: CDR1 SNHLY, CDR2 FYNNEI. V shed 3 bases, J shed 5 bases, and the junction held 12 bases outside the gene matches. The CDR3 totals 16 residues. This CDR3 reads CASSDTGRWTRETQYF. The CDR3 nucleotides read TGTGCCAGCAGTGACACAGGCCGATGGACTAGGGAGACCCAGTACTTC.

This clonotype was counted only a few times. The rearrangement uses TRBV4-1 and TRBJ2-3; TRBD1 matches at 7 bases. Germline V gene lookup returns CDR1 MGHRA and CDR2 YSYEKL. CDR3 length: 15 residues. After removal of 4 bases from V and 4 bases from J, the junction contained 8 bases not matched to a gene. As DNA, the CDR3 is TGCGCCAGCAGCCTCCGGACAGGAAGCGCAGATACGCAGTATTTT. It codes for CASSLRTGSADTQYF.

This clonotype was observed a handful of times. This rearrangement joins TRBV5-1 to TRBJ2-3; 8 nucleotides agree with TRBD1. Germline V CDR1 and CDR2: SGHRS, YFSETQ. V gave up 0 bases and J gave up 2 bases; unmatched junction bases: 8. CDR3 length: 17 amino acids. DNA for the CDR3: TGCGCCAGCAGCTTGGAATCTGGACAGGGAGTCACAGATACGCAGTATTTT. It yields the protein CASSLESGQGVTDTQYF.

In its sample, this clonotype was seen many times. V usage is TRBV14 and J usage is TRBJ2-5; tentatively, D is TRBD1 or TRBD2 (5 bases each). This CDR3 spans 17 amino acids. Germline assignment: CDR1 SGHDN and CDR2 FVKESK. V was clipped by 1 base and J by 5 bases, with 20 bases between them. In DNA form, the CDR3 reads TGTGCCAGCAGCCAAGTGGGACCAAACCCTGGGATCGAGACCCAGTACTTC. It codes for CASSQVGPNPGIETQYF.

The chain combines TRBV3-1 with TRBJ2-3; D possibly corresponds to TRBD1 (6 bases). Per the germline V gene, CDR1 is LGHDT and CDR2 is YNNKEL (reference sequence). Trimming cost V 0 bases and J 2 bases, with 18 bases left between them. This CDR3 has 18 residues. The CDR3 bases are TGTGCCAGCAGCCAAGATCCGTCAACCGGGACAACCACAGATACGCAGTATTTT. Translation gives CASSQDPSTGTTTDTQYF.